The rows below give T cell receptor beta chains drawn from one sample of a study of human versus mouse CDR3 diversity and MHC coevolution. Assay: immunoSEQ multiplex PCR; the TCRdb copy retains only in-frame clones and omits some. Of 60,000 to 95,000 clones listed, around 92% were seen once; the top ten hold around 0.15%. Sequencing used naive CD4+ T cells from blood. These receptors were obtained from a person aged 30 to 70 in good health. CDR3s include the opening cysteine and the closing phenylalanine or tryptophan. D genes are given only for firm matches. Not every row has a clone size; where given, it reads once, few, many or a size class.

d_call clone_size cdr3_length j_call v_call cdr3_aa cdr3_nt
TRBD1 NA 15 TRBJ2-1 TRBV7-2 CASSYRQGSYNEQFF TGTGCCAGCAGCTATCGACAGGGGTCCTACAATGAGCAGTTCTTC
NA NA 14 TRBJ1-4 TRBV12-5 CASGLGLSNEKLFF TGTGCTAGTGGTCTCGGGTTATCTAATGAAAAACTGTTTTTT
NA NA 16 TRBJ1-2 TRBV30 CAWSVVQGSDNYGYTF TGTGCCTGGAGTGTTGTGCAGGGGTCGGATAACTATGGCTACACCTTC
NA NA 15 TRBJ2-7 TRBV5-1 CASSLEAGSSYEQYF TGCGCCAGCAGCTTGGAAGCAGGGTCGTCCTACGAGCAGTACTTC
TRBD1 NA 16 TRBJ1-5 TRBV28 CASGTGGFGGNQPQHF TGTGCCAGCGGGACAGGGGGCTTTGGAGGCAATCAGCCCCAGCATTTT
NA NA 14 TRBJ2-3 TRBV29-1 CSVSRSTGTDTQYF TGCAGCGTTAGCAGGTCCACAGGTACAGATACGCAGTATTTT
NA NA 15 TRBJ1-1 TRBV7-2 CASSLGFSLPTEAFF TGTGCCAGCAGCTTAGGGTTCTCTCTACCCACTGAAGCTTTCTTT
TRBD2 NA 17 TRBJ2-7 TRBV7-9 CASSLSRGGSGLYEQYF TGTGCCAGCAGCTTATCCCGGGGGGGTAGCGGGCTCTACGAGCAGTACTTC
NA NA 13 TRBJ1-2 TRBV6-1 CASYEGSNYGYTF TGTGCCAGTTATGAGGGCTCTAACTATGGCTACACCTTC
TRBD1 NA 14 TRBJ2-1 TRBV7-3 CASSTGTGYNEQFF TGTGCCAGCAGCACCGGGACAGGATACAATGAGCAGTTCTTC
NA NA 14 TRBJ2-3 TRBV30 CAWSPRGAADTQYF TGTGCCTGGAGTCCCCGGGGGGCTGCAGATACGCAGTATTTT
NA NA 13 TRBJ1-2 TRBV5-1 CASSPEGNYGYTF TGCGCCAGCAGCCCTGAGGGTAACTATGGCTACACCTTC
NA once 13 TRBJ2-5 TRBV5-4 CASSLGREETQYF TGTGCCAGCAGCTTGGGGAGGGAAGAGACCCAGTACTTC
TRBD1 NA 14 TRBJ1-4 TRBV30 CAWSPDRVGEKLFF TGTGCCTGGAGTCCAGACAGGGTGGGGGAAAAACTGTTTTTT
TRBD1 NA 15 TRBJ1-5 TRBV7-9 CASSLGGTVNQPQHF TGTGCCAGCAGCTTAGGAGGGACAGTTAATCAGCCCCAGCATTTT